This T cell receptor beta chain came from a study of technical replicates of blood from a handful of donors. Here immunoSEQ multiplex PCR was the method, and the copy in TCRdb shows in-frame clones only, minus some. Of tens of thousands of clones listed, 85% to 95% are singletons. The V end was cut by 1 base, the J end by 7 bases, with 19 bases between. Per the germline V gene, CDR1 is MNHNS and CDR2 is SASEGT. This CDR3 contains 16 residues. This clonotype originated in a human donor in good health. Some clones in this sample may be carry-over from other donors' samples. This chain links TRBV6-1 with TRBJ1-2; possibly TRBD1 for D (6 bases). Source material: PBMCs. The CDR3, as DNA: TGTGCCAGCAGTGAAGGGGCAGGGGCGATGGCGCGTGGCTACACCTTC. It is translated as CASSEGAGAMARGYTF.